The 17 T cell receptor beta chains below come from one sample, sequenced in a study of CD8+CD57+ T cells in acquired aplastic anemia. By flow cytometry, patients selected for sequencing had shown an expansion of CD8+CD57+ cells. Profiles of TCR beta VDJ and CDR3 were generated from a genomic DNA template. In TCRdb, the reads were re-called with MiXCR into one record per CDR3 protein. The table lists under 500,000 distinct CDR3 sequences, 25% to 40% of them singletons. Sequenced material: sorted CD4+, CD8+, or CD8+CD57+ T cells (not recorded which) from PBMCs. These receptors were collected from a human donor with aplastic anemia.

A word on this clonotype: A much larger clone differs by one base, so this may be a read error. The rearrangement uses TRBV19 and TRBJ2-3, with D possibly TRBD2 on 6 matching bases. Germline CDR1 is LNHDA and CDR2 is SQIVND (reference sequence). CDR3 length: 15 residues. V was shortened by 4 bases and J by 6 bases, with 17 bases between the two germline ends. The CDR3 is CASSTTTSSGDTQYF. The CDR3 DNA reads TGTGCCAGTAGTACTACTACTAGTAGCGGTGATACGCAGTATTTT.

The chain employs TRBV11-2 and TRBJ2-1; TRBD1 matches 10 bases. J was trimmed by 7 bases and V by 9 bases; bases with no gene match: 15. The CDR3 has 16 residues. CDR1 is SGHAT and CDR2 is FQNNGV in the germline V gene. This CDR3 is CASNNPRDRGGNEQFF. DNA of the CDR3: TGTGCCAGTAATAATCCCCGGGACAGGGGAGGGAATGAGCAGTTCTTC.

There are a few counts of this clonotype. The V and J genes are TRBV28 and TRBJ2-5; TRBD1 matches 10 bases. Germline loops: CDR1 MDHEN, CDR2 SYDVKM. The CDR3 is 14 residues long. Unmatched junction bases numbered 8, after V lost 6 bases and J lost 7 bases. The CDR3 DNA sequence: TGTGCCAGCAGGGGACAGGGGCCCCGAGTGACCCAGTACTTC. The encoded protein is CASRGQGPRVTQYF. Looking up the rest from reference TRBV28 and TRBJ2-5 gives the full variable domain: DVKVTQSSRYLVKRTGEKVFLECVQDMDHENMFWYRQDPGLGLRLIYFSYDVKMKEKGDIPEGYSVSREKKERFSLILESASTNQTSMYLCASRGQGPRVTQYFGPGTRLLVL.

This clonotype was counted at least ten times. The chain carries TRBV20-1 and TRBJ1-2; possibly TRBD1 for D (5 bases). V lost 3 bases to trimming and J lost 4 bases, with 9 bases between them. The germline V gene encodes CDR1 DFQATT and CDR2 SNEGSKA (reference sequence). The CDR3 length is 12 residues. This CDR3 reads CSARAGSYGYTF. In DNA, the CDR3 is TGCAGTGCTAGGGCAGGGAGCTATGGCTACACCTTC.

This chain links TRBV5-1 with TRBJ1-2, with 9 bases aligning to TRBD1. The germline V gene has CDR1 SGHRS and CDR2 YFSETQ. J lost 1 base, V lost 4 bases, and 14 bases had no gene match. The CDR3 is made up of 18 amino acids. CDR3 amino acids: CASSIIDRGGRFNYGYTF. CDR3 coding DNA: TGCGCCAGCAGCATCATCGACAGGGGGGGGCGGTTTAACTATGGCTACACCTTC.

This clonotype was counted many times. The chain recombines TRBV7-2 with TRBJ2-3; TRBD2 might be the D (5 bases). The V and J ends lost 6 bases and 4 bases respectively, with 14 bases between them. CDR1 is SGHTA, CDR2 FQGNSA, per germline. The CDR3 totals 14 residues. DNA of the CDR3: TGTGCCAGCAGGTTTAGGAGTAGCGCAGATACGCAGTATTTT. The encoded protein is CASRFRSSADTQYF.

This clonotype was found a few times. CDR3 sequence (DNA): TGTGCCAGCAGCTTATTTTCGGGACGGCGCGAGCAGTACTTC. This sequence encodes CASSLFSGRREQYF. The chain employs TRBV7-9 and TRBJ2-7; the D call may be TRBD1 or TRBD2 (5 bases each). This CDR3 is 14 amino acids long. Germline CDR1 is SEHNR and CDR2 is FQNEAQ (reference sequence). Trimming took off 2 bases at V and 6 bases at J, with 14 bases between the two ends.

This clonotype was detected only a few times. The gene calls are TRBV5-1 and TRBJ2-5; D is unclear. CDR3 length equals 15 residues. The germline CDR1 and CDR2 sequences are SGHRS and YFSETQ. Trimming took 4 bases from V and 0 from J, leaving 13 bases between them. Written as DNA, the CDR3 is TGCGCCAGCAGCATAGGACCCATAAACCAAGAGACCCAGTACTTC. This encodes CASSIGPINQETQYF. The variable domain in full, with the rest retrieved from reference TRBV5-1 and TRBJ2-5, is KAGVTQTPRYLIKTRGQQVTLSCSPISGHRSVSWYQQTPGQGLQFLFEYFSETQRNKGNFPGRFSGRQFSNSRSEMNVSTLELGDSALYLCASSIGPINQETQYFGPGTRLLVL.

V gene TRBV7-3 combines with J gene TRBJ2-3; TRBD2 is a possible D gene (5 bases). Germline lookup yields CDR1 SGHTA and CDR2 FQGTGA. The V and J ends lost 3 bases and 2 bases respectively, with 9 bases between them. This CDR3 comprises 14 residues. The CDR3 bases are TGTGCCAGCAGCTTCGGACTGGACACAGATACGCAGTATTTT. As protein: CASSFGLDTDTQYF.

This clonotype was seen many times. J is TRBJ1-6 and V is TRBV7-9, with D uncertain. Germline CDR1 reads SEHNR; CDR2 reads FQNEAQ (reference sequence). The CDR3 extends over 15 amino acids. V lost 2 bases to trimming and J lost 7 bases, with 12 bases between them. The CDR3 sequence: CASSLSGDRNSPLHF. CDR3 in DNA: TGTGCCAGCAGCTTATCCGGGGATAGAAATTCACCCCTCCACTTT.

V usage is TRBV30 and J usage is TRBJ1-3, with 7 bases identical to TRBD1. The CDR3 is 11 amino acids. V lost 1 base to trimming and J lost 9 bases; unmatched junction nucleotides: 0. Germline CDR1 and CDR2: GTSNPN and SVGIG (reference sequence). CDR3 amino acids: CAWSGQGTIYF. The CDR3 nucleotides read TGTGCCTGGAGTGGACAGGGCACCATATATTTT.

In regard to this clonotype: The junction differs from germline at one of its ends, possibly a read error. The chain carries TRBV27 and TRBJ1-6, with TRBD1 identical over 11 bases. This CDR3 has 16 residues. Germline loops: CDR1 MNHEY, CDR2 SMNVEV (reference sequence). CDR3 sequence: CVSSLSRTGGRSPLHF. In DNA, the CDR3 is TGTGTCAGCAGTTTATCGCGGACAGGGGGCCGTTCACCCCTCCACTTT.

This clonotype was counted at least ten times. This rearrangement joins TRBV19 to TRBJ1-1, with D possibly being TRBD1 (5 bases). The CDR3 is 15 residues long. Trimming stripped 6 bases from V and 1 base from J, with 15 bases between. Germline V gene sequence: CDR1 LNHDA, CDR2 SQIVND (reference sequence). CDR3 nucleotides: TGTGCCAGTAGATGGTCCGGGGCGGCGAACACTGAAGCTTTCTTT. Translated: CASRWSGAANTEAFF.

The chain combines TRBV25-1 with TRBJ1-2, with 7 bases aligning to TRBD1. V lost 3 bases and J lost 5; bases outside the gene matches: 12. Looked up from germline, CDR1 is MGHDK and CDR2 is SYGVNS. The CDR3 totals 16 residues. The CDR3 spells CASSESQTGTAYGYTF. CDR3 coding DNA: TGTGCCAGCAGTGAGAGCCAAACCGGGACAGCTTATGGCTACACCTTC.

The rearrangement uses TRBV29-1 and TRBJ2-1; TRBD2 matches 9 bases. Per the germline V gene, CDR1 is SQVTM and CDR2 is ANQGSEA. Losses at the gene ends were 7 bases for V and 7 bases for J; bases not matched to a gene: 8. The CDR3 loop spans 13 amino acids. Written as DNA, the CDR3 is TGCAGCGATGAGGGACTAGCATTGAATGAGCAGTTCTTC. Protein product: CSDEGLALNEQFF.

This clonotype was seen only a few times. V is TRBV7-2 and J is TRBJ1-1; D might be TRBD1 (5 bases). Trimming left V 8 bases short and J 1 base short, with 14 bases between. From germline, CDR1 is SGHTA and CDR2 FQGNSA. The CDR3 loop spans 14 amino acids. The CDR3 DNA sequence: TGTGCCAGCGGCGGCAGGGCGGGGAACACTGAAGCTTTCTTT. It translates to CASGGRAGNTEAFF.

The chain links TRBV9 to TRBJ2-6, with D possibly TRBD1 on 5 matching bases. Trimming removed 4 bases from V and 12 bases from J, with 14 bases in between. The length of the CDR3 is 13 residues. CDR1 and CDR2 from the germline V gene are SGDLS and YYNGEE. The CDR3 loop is CASSIRVRGVLTF. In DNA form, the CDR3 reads TGTGCCAGCAGCATCAGGGTACGCGGCGTCCTGACTTTC.